The 7 T cell receptor beta chains in this list originate from one sample, sequenced in a study of blood T cell repertoires in COVID-19. Assay used: immunoSEQ multiplex PCR; TCRdb lists only in-frame clones, some missing. The table shows some 260,000 clones, with about four fifths occurring only once. The sample was peripheral blood. These receptors were taken from a woman aged 18-29 years with acute or convalescent COVID-19.

The V call is TRBV5-5, the J call TRBJ1-1; D might be TRBD1 (5 bases). V was pared by 0 bases and J by 11 bases, with 17 bases between. The germline CDR1 and CDR2 sequences are SGHKS and YYEKEE (reference sequence). This CDR3 comprises 14 residues. The CDR3 spells CASSLDPGTPWAFF. The CDR3, as DNA: TGTGCCAGCAGCTTGGATCCAGGGACTCCTTGGGCTTTCTTT.

This sequence joins TRBV9 and TRBJ2-2; the match to TRBD2 covers 10 bases. Germline-derived CDR1 and CDR2 are SGDLS and YYNGEE. This CDR3 comprises 18 residues. V shed 0 bases and J 5 bases; nucleotides not matched to a gene: 10. The CDR3 coding sequence is TGTGCCAGCAGCGTAGGGCCAGCGGGAGGGCCGGGGACCGGGGAGCTGTTTTTT. Translation: CASSVGPAGGPGTGELFF.

The count of this clone is one. The V and J genes are TRBV4-2 and TRBJ2-1; 9 nucleotides match TRBD2. Germline V lookup: CDR1 LGHNA, CDR2 YNFKEQ. With V trimmed by 0 bases and J by 3 bases, 3 bases remained unmatched. The CDR3 has 16 residues. The CDR3 here is CASSQDSGSVYNEQFF. The CDR3 nucleotides are TGTGCCAGCAGCCAAGATAGCGGGAGCGTCTACAATGAGCAGTTCTTC.

The chain is built from TRBV2 and TRBJ2-7; 12 bases map to TRBD2. Germline values: CDR1 SNHLY, CDR2 FYNNEI. This CDR3 comprises 19 residues. J lost 4 bases, V lost 5 bases, and 18 bases had no gene match. The CDR3 here is CASSKPPQTSGSWAYEQYF. The CDR3 DNA reads TGTGCCAGCAGTAAACCCCCCCAGACTAGCGGGAGTTGGGCGTACGAGCAGTACTTC.

The gene calls are TRBV4-3 and TRBJ2-1, with 9 bases aligning to TRBD2. The CDR3 sequence is 17 residues long. Losses at the gene ends were 0 bases for V and 4 bases for J; bases not matched to a gene: 7. CDR1 is LGHNA and CDR2 is YSLEER in the germline V gene. The CDR3: CASSQDLSSGTYNEQFF. CDR3 sequence (DNA): TGCGCCAGCAGCCAAGATCTGTCTAGCGGGACATACAATGAGCAGTTCTTC.

This clone was seen repeatedly, ten times or more. The chain's CDR3 is CASSFNRDEAFF. The CDR3 bases are TGTGCCAGCAGCTTTAACAGGGATGAAGCTTTCTTT. This chain links TRBV11-2 with TRBJ1-1; possible D gene TRBD1, 6 bases. CDR3 size: 12 residues. V was clipped by 3 bases and J by 7 bases, with 9 bases between them. Germline V gene lookup returns CDR1 SGHAT and CDR2 FQNNGV.

The chain recombines TRBV24-1 with TRBJ2-3; 10 bases align to TRBD2. CDR1 and CDR2 (germline): KGHDR, SFDVKD. The CDR3 runs to 13 residues. V trimming: 4 bases; J trimming: 13 bases; junction bases outside the gene matches: 7. The CDR3 sequence: CATSDHTSGKKYF. CDR3 in DNA: TGTGCCACCAGTGACCATACTAGCGGGAAAAAGTATTTT.